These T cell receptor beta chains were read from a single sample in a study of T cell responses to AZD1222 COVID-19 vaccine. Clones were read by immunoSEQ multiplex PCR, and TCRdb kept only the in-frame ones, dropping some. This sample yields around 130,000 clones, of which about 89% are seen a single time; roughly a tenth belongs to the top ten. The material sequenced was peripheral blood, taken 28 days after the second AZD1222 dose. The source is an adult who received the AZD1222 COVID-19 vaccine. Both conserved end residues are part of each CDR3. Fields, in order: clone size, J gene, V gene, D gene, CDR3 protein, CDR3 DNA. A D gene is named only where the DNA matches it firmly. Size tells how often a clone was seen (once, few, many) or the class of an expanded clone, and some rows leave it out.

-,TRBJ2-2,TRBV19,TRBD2,CASMTLAGVPTGELFF,TGTGCCAGTATGACCCTAGCGGGGGTACCCACCGGGGAGCTGTTTTTT
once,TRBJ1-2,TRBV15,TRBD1,CATSRDRGLDGYTF,TGTGCCACCAGCAGAGACAGGGGGCTGGATGGCTACACCTTC
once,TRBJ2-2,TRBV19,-,CASTSAVEGIKAGELFF,TGTGCCAGTACCTCCGCCGTGGAGGGGATAAAGGCCGGGGAGCTGTTTTTT
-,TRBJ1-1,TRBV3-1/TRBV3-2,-,CASGGPNTEAFF,TGTGCCAGCGGAGGGCCTAACACTGAAGCTTTCTTT
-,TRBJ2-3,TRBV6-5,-,CASALSTDTQYF,TGTGCCTCGGCCCTTAGCACAGATACGCAGTATTTT
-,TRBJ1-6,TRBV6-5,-,CASLRWAESNSPLHF,TGTGCCAGCCTCCGTTGGGCAGAGTCCAATTCACCCCTCCACTTT
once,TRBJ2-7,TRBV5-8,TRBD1,CASSPAARGRGQGIYEQYF,TGTGCCAGCAGTCCAGCAGCCCGGGGGCGGGGACAGGGCATCTACGAGCAGTACTTC
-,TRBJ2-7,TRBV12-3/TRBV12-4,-,CASSLGRQQYF,TGTGCCAGCAGTTTAGGGCGTCAGCAGTACTTC
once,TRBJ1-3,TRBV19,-,CASSRSDSGNTIYF,TGTGCCAGTAGTAGGTCGGACTCTGGAAACACCATATATTTT
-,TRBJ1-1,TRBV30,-,CARRDTRPEAFF,TGTGCCCGGAGGGACACCCGACCTGAAGCTTTCTTT
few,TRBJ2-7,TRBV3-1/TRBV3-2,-,CASSQVSEQYF,TGTGCCAGCAGCCAAGTTTCCGAGCAGTACTTC
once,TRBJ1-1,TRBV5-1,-,CASSLPTGGAEAFF,TGCGCCAGCAGCTTGCCTACGGGGGGAGCTGAAGCTTTCTTT
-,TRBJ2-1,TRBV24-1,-,CATSDGVANEQFF,TGTGCCACCAGTGATGGGGTAGCCAATGAGCAGTTCTTC
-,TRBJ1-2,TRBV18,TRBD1,CASSPERTGGRDYGYTF,TGTGCCAGCTCACCGGAGAGGACAGGCGGCAGGGACTATGGCTACACCTTC
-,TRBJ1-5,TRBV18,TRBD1,CASSPRGPEQPQHF,TGTGCCAGCTCACCCAGGGGGCCGGAGCAGCCCCAGCATTTT
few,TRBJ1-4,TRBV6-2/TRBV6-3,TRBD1,CASSSSGTGNEKLFF,TGTGCCAGCAGTTCCTCCGGGACAGGCAATGAAAAACTGTTTTTT
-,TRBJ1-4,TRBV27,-,CASSLARGRDEKLFF,TGTGCCAGCAGTCTCGCGCGGGGGCGGGATGAAAAACTGTTTTTT
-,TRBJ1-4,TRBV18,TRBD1,CASSPPAGGNEKLFF,TGTGCCAGCTCACCCCCGGCAGGGGGTAATGAAAAACTGTTTTTT
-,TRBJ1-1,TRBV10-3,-,CAISERGLQNMNTEAFF,TGTGCCATCAGTGAGCGAGGTTTACAGAACATGAACACTGAAGCTTTCTTT
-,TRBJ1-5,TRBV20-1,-,CSASAISNQPQHF,TGCAGTGCTAGTGCGATTAGCAATCAGCCCCAGCATTTT
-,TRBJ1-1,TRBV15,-,CATSRDLGGTEAFF,TGTGCCACCAGCAGAGATTTGGGTGGTACTGAAGCTTTCTTT
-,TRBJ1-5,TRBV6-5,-,CASSTQGNNQPQHF,TGTGCCAGCAGTACCCAGGGGAACAATCAGCCCCAGCATTTT
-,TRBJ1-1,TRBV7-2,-,CASSRTKNTEAFF,TGTGCCAGCAGCCGGACAAAAAACACTGAAGCTTTCTTT
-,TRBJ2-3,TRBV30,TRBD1,CAESSGTGVTDTQYF,TGTGCTGAAAGTTCGGGGACAGGGGTAACAGATACGCAGTATTTT
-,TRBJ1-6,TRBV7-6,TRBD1,CASSLAGQGRSPLHF,TGTGCCAGCAGCTTAGCGGGACAGGGGCGGTCACCCCTCCACTTT
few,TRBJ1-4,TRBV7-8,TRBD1,CASSASGTANEKLFF,TGTGCCAGCAGCGCCTCCGGGACAGCGAATGAAAAACTGTTTTTT
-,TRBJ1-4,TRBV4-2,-,CASSQVGVATNEKLFF,TGTGCCAGCAGCCAAGTAGGGGTAGCAACTAATGAAAAACTGTTTTTT
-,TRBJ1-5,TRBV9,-,CASSLEGSNQPQHF,TGTGCCAGCAGCCTAGAGGGCAGCAATCAGCCCCAGCATTTT
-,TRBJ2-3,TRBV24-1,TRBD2,CATSQREDTQYF,TGTGCCACCTCTCAGCGGGAAGATACGCAGTATTTT
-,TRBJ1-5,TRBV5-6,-,CASSLGVLGGNQPQHF,TGTGCCAGCAGCTTGGGGGTCCTCGGGGGCAATCAGCCCCAGCATTTT
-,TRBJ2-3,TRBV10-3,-,CAIREPGSSGADTQYF,TGTGCCATCAGGGAGCCGGGCTCCTCTGGTGCCGATACGCAGTATTTT
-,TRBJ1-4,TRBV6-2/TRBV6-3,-,CASSLPGGQGDEKLFF,TGTGCCAGCAGTTTACCGGGCGGACAAGGCGATGAAAAACTGTTTTTT
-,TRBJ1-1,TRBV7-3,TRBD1,CASSSDRGSTEAFF,TGTGCCAGCAGTTCTGACAGGGGAAGCACTGAAGCTTTCTTT
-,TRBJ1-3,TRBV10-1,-,CASSESQTGNTIYF,TGCGCCAGCAGTGAGTCCCAGACTGGAAACACCATATATTTT
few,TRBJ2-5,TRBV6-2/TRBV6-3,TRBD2,CASSQGLAGGRKTQYF,TGTGCCAGCAGCCAAGGACTAGCGGGGGGGCGGAAGACCCAGTACTTC
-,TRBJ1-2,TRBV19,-,CASSKGLGYGYTF,TGTGCCAGTAGCAAGGGGTTGGGCTATGGCTACACCTTC
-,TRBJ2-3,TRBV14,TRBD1,CASSQDFFLGTGPDTQYF,TGTGCCAGCAGCCAAGATTTTTTTCTAGGGACAGGGCCAGATACGCAGTATTTT
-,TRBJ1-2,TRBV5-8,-,CASSLGVNYGYTF,TGTGCCAGCAGCTTGGGAGTAAACTATGGCTACACCTTC
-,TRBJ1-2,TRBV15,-,CATRHTASTGYTF,TGTGCCACCAGACACACAGCGTCGACTGGCTACACCTTC
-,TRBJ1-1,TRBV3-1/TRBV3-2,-,CASSRGWDDTEAFF,TGTGCCAGCAGCCGCGGGTGGGACGACACTGAAGCTTTCTTT
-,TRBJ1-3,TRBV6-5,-,CASSYSPVSSGNTIYF,TGTGCCAGCAGTTACTCCCCGGTTAGCTCTGGAAACACCATATATTTT